This T cell receptor beta chain stems from a study of prognosis after radiotherapy for stage I lung cancer. Study-wide background: Not a single patient was given any concurrent therapy alongside stereotactic body radiotherapy, also referred to as SBRT.

On CT and PET/CT, all patients were node-negative, and none had prior chemotherapy, radiotherapy or other malignancies. This CDR3 comprises 11 residues. Trimming removed 3 bases at V and 7 bases at J, with 3 bases between. The study amplified the TCR beta CDR3 region from genomic DNA. This amplification was carried out by two rounds of multiplex PCR. Primers targeting each individual TRBV and TRBJ gene were applied in first-round PCR. TCRdb passed the multiplex PCR reads through MiXCR, listing each CDR3 protein once. Of 15,000 to 20,000 distinct CDR3 sequences in the sample, 40% to 55% were seen once.

The receptor was isolated from a donor aged 50 or older with non-small cell lung cancer. The J gene is TRBJ1-4, the V gene TRBV12-3 or TRBV12-4; D is uncertain. The specimen was PBMCs, collected before or after stereotactic body radiation therapy (not recorded which). The CDR3 region is CASSFGEKLFF. The CDR3, as DNA: TGTGCCAGCAGTTTCGGTGAAAAACTGTTTTTT.